The following is a T cell receptor (beta chain) sequence with its context. Its antigen remains unidentified. Four PCR rounds used nested alpha and beta constant region primers plus the SP2 primer. TCRdb processed the UMI-ligation and nested PCR reads anew with MiXCR; each CDR3 protein has one entry. The table has about 37,000 distinct CDR3 sequences, 11% seen once; the top ten hold 3.5% to 5%. V was trimmed by 0 bases and J by 5 bases, leaving 7 bases between them. The CDR3 has 13 amino acids. Germline CDR1 reads GTSNPN; CDR2 reads SVGIG (reference sequence). This sample is part of a study of naive and memory T cell subsets. The treatment: skin biopsy from PPD injection site in Mantoux-positive individual. An oligonucleotide containing a UMI was ligated to the 3' end of TCR cDNA. Tuberculin skin test biopsies were taken where PPD was injected in Mantoux-positive people. Notes on the study in general: Tuberculin site TCR excess was interpreted as type IV hypersensitivity infiltration. Potentially, T cell activation and differentiation skew this RNA-based measurement. Far more TCRs reportedly came from tuberculin skin test site biopsies.

The sample consisted of skin, taken from a tuberculin skin test site. The chain carries TRBV30 and TRBJ2-2, with D unresolved. The sequence was collected from an adult in good health. CDR3 nucleotides: TGTGCCTGGAGTGTATACGGGACCGGGGAGCTGTTTTTT. It translates to CAWSVYGTGELFF.